This T cell receptor beta chain appears in the sequencing data of a study of human T cells and chemical hapten exposure. TCRdb re-called the RACE reads through MiXCR, storing one row per CDR3 protein. The sample has about 94,000 distinct CDR3 sequences, about 9% seen once. V was cut by 3 bases and J by 6 bases, with 9 bases left in between. Per germline, CDR1 SGHRS and CDR2 YFSETQ. The CDR3 is made up of 12 amino acids. Sample time point: patch test 2, 6 weeks after DPC sensitization. Treatment of the sample: therapeutic diphenylcyclopropenone sensitization with weekly scalp DPC. The genes are TRBV5-1 and TRBJ1-1; possible D gene TRBD1, 5 bases. The receptor was derived from a woman aged 40 to 50 with alopecia areata. Some clones in this sample may be carry-over from other donors' samples. This sample comprised whole blood, obtained in connection with sensitization to the hapten diphenylcyclopropenone (DPC). CDR3 region: CASSWDVSEAFF. The DNA for the CDR3 is TGCGCCAGCAGCTGGGACGTTTCTGAAGCTTTCTTT.